This T cell receptor (beta chain) was recovered during a study of early T cells in non-severe SARS-CoV-2 infection. The overall study: It was bulk RNA from unsorted whole blood that was sequenced, and the chains were unpaired. Study results and caveats: VDJdb matching, biased toward anti-spike CD8 responses, missed private and CD4 specificities.

This clonotype was recorded at least ten times. Its cognate antigen is unknown. Molecules of cDNA were individually given unique molecular identifiers that were attached to them. A single record per CDR3 protein comes from TCRdb applying MiXCR to the 5' RACE reads. Here the sample spans some 30,000 distinct CDR3 sequences, approximately 5.3% being singletons. The CDR3 sequence is 15 residues long. CDR1 MNHNS and CDR2 SASEGT come from the germline V gene. Trimming took 1 base from V and 3 from J; bases not matched to a gene: 6. The TCR was taken from an adult who was a healthcare worker with PCR-confirmed SARS-CoV-2 infection or an uninfected control (not recorded which). The chain has TRBV6-1 and TRBJ2-7; the match to TRBD2 covers 7 bases. Sequenced material: whole blood. CDR3 region: CASSEDNGGIYEQYF. CDR3 bases: TGTGCCAGCAGTGAAGATAACGGGGGGATCTACGAGCAGTACTTC.